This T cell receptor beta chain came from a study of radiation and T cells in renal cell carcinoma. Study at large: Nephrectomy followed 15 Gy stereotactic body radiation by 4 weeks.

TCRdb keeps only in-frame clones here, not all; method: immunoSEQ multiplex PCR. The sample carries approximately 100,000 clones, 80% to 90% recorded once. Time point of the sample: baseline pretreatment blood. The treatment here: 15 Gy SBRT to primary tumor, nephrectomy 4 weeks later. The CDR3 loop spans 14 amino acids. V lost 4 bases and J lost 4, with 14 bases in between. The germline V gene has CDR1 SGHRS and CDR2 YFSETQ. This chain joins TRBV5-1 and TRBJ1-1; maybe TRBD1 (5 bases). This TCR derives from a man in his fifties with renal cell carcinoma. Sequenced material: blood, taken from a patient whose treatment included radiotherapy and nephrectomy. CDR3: CASSQGGIGTEAFF. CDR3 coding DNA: TGCGCCAGCAGCCAGGGCGGGATTGGCACTGAAGCTTTCTTT.